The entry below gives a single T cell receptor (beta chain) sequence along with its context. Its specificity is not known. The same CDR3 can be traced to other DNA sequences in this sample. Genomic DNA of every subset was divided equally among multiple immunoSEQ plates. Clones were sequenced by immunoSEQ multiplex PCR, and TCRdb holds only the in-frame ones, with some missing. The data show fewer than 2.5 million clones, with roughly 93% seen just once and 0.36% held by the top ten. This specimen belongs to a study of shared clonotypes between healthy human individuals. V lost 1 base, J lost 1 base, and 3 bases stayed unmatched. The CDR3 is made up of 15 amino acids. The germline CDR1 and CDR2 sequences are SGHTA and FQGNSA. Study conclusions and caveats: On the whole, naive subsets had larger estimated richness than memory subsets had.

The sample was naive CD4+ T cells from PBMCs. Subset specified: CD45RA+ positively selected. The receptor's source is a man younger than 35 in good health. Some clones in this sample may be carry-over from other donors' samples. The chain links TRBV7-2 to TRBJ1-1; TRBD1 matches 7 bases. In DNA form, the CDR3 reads TGTGCCAGCAGCTTAGTAGGGACAGCGAACACTGAAGCTTTCTTT. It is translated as CASSLVGTANTEAFF.